This TCR beta chain comes out of a study of T cells and Merkel cell carcinoma outcomes. Regarding this clone: Its matching antigen is unknown.

Assay: immunoSEQ multiplex PCR; the TCRdb copy retains only in-frame clones and omits some. This table has 10,000 or so clones, just under 97% appearing once. Between the trimmed V and J ends, which lost 6 bases and 3 bases, there was a span of 12 bases. This CDR3 has 13 amino acids. Germline V gene lookup returns CDR1 SNHLY and CDR2 FYNNEI. Regarding the study as a whole: Reportedly, T-cell repertoire with density predicts Merkel cell carcinoma outcomes.

The sequence derives from a human donor with Merkel cell carcinoma. Sequencing was done on a sample of tumor tissue from Merkel cell carcinoma. The chain combines TRBV2 with TRBJ2-7; D is unclear. The CDR3 spells CASRDRASYEQYF. Written as DNA, the CDR3 is TGTGCCAGCAGGGACCGGGCCAGCTACGAGCAGTACTTC. Combining the CDR3 with reference TRBV2 and TRBJ2-7 gives the whole variable domain EPEVTQTPSHQVTQMGQEVILRCVPISNHLYFYWYRQILGQKVEFLVSFYNNEISEKSEIFDDQFSVERPDGSNFTLKIRSTKLEDSAMYFCASRDRASYEQYFGPGTRLTVT.